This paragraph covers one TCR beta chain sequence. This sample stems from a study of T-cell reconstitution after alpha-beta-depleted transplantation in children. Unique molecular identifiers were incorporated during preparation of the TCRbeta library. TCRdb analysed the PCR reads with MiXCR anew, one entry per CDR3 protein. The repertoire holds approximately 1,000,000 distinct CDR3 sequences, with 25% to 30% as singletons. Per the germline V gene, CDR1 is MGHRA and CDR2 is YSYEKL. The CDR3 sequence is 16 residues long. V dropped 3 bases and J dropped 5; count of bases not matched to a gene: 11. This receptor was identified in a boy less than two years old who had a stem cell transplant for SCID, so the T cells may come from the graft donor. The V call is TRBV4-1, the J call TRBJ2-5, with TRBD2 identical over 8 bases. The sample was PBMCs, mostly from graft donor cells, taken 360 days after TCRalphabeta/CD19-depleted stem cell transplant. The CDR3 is CASSQFGGGGWETQYF. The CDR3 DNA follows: TGCGCCAGCAGCCAGTTTGGAGGCGGGGGGTGGGAGACCCAGTACTTC.